The entry that follows covers one TCR beta chain sequence. TCRdb keeps only in-frame clones here, not all; method: immunoSEQ multiplex PCR. The sample lists approximately 380,000 clones, 85% seen once, with 3.5% to 4% in the top ten. The source of the sample is a study of blood T cell repertoires in COVID-19. Study details: The samples span acute and convalescent COVID-19 from the United States, Italy and Spain.

V lost 7 bases and J 1 base, leaving 19 bases between the germline ends. Germline CDR1 SEHNR, CDR2 FQNEAQ (reference sequence). The CDR3 spans 16 residues. The V call is TRBV7-9, the J call TRBJ1-2, with D possibly TRBD1 on 5 matching bases. The TCR comes from a woman aged 18-29 years with acute or convalescent COVID-19. Sequenced: peripheral blood. As DNA, the CDR3 is TGTGCCAGCACCTTCTCCCCTGGGGGGGTTAACTATGGCTACACCTTC. Its translation: CASTFSPGGVNYGYTF. Full variable domain (rest looked up from reference TRBV7-9 and TRBJ1-2): DTGVSQNPRHKITKRGQNVTFRCDPISEHNRLYWYRQTLGQGPEFLTYFQNEAQLEKSRLLSDRFSAERPKGSFSTLEIQRTEQGDSAMYLCASTFSPGGVNYGYTFGSGTRLTVV.